Given below is one T cell receptor (beta chain) in context. Antigen unknown. Germline CDR1 is LNHNV and CDR2 is YYDKDF (reference sequence). The CDR3 extends over 14 amino acids. V lost 9 bases to trimming and J lost 5 bases; unmatched junction nucleotides: 13. Repertoires were generated with immunoSEQ multiplex PCR, while TCRdb's copy carries only in-frame clones and drops some. Among roughly 56,000 clones, around 81% were seen once, and the ten largest hold 26%. The data derive from a study of T cell responses to AZD1222 COVID-19 vaccine. Study results and limitations: The breadth and depth of Spike-specific TCRs increased once two AZD1222 doses had been given. Just 5 to 7 AZD1222 recipients were seropositive at baseline.

The genes are TRBV15 and TRBJ2-7, with TRBD2 matching 7 bases. This TCR came from an adult who received the AZD1222 COVID-19 vaccine. Sequenced material: peripheral blood, taken 28 days after the second AZD1222 dose. CDR3 DNA sequence: TGTGCCACTCGCCCGGGGGGTTCCCGGGACGAGCAGTACTTC. This translates into CATRPGGSRDEQYF.